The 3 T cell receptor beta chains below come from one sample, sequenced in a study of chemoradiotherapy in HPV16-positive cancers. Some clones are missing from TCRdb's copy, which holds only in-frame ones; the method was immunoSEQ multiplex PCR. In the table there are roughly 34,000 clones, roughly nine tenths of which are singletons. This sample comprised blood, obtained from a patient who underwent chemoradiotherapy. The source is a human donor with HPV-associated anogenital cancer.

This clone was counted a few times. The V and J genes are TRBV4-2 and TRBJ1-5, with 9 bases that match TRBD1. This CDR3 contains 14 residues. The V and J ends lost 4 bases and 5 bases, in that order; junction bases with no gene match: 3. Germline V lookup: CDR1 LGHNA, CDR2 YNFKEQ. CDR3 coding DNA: TGTGCCAGCAGCCGGGGACAGGGCGATCAGCCCCAGCATTTT. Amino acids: CASSRGQGDQPQHF.

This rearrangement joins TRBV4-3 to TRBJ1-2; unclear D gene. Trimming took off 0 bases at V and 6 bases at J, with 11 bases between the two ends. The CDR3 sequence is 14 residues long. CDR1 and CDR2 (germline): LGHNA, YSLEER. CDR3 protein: CASSQDPDLHGYTF. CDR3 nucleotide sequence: TGCGCCAGCAGCCAAGACCCTGACCTGCATGGCTACACCTTC.

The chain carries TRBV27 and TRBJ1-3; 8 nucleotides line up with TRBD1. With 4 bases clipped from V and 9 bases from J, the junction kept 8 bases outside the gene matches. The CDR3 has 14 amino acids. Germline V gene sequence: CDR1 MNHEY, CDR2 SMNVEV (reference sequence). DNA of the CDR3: TGTGCCAGCAGTTCAACGGGACAGGATATCACCATATATTTT. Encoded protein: CASSSTGQDITIYF.